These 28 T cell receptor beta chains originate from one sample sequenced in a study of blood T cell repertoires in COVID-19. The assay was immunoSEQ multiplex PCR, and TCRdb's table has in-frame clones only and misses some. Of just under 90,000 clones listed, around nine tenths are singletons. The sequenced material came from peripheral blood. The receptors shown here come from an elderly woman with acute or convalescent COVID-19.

Here the CDR3 DNA reads TGTGCCAGCAGCCCCTGGGGGGGGGAAGGCTATGGCTACACCTTC. Its translation is CASSPWGGEGYGYTF. The chain couples TRBV3-1 (or the pseudogene TRBV3-2) to TRBJ1-2, with a possible D match to TRBD1 (5 bases). Looked up from germline, CDR1 is LGHDT and CDR2 is YNNKEL (reference sequence). The CDR3 is 15 residues long. V dropped 4 bases and J dropped 4 bases, with 16 bases sitting between them.

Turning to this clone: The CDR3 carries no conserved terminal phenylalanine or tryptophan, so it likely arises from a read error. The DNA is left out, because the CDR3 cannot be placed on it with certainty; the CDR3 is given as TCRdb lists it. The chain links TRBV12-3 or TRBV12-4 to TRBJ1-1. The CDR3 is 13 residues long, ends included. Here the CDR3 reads CASSLVGGGSPTV.

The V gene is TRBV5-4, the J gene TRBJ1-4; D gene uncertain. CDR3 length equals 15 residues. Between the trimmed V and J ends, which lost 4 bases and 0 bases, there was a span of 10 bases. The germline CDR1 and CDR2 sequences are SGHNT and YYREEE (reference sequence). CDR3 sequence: CASSRSVATNEKLFF. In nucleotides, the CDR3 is TGTGCCAGCAGCCGGAGTGTTGCAACTAATGAAAAACTGTTTTTT.

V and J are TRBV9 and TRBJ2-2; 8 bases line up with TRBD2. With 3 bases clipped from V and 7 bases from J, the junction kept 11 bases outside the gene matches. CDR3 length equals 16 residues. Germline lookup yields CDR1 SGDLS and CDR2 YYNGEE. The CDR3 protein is CASSARGLEEVGELFF. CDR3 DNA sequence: TGTGCCAGCAGCGCAAGGGGACTAGAAGAGGTCGGGGAGCTGTTTTTT.

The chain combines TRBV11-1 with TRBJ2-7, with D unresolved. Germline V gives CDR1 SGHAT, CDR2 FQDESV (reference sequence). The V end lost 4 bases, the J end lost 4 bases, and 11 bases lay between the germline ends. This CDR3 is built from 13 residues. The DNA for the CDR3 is TGTGCCAGCAGCTCCAGGAACCGTTACGAGCAGTACTTC. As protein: CASSSRNRYEQYF.

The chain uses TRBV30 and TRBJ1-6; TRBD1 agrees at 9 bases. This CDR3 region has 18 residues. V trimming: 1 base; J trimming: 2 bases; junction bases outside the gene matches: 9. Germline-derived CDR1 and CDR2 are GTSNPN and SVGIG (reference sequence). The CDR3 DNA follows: TGTGCCTGGAGTGGGGCCCAACAGGGGGCCACCTATAATTCACCCCTCCACTTT. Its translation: CAWSGAQQGATYNSPLHF. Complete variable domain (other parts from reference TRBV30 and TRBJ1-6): SQTIHQWPATLVQPVGSPLSLECTVEGTSNPNLYWYRQAAGRGLQLLFYSVGIGQISSEVPQNLSASRPQDRQFILSSKKLLLSDSGFYLCAWSGAQQGATYNSPLHFGNGTRLTVT.

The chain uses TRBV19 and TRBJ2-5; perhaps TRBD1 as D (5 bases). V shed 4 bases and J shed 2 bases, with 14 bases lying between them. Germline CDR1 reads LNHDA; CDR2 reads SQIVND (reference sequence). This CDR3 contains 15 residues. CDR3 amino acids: CASSRRITGQETQYF. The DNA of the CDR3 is TGTGCCAGTAGTAGACGTATAACAGGTCAAGAGACCCAGTACTTC.

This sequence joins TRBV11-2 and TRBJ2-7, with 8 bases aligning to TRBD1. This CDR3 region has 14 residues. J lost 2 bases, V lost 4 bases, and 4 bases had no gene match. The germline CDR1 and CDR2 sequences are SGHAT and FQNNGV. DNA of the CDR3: TGTGCCAGCAGCTCCACGACAGGGGCCTACGAGCAGTACTTC. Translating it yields CASSSTTGAYEQYF. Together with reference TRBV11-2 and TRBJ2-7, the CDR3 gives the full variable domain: EAGVAQSPRYKIIEKRQSVAFWCNPISGHATLYWYQQILGQGPKLLIQFQNNGVVDDSQLPKDRFSAERLKGVDSTLKIQPAKLEDSAVYLCASSSTTGAYEQYFGPGTRLTVT.

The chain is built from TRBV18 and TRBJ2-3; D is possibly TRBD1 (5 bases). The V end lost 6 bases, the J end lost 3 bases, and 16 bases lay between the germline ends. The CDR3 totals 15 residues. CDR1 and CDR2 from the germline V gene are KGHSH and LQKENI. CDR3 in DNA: TGTGCCAGCTCGCTCAGGGATGTGAGGACAGATACGCAGTATTTT. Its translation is CASSLRDVRTDTQYF.

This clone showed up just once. CDR3 coding DNA: TGTGCCAGCAGCCATGGGACAGGGGGCGAAGCTTTCTTT. Translated, it gives CASSHGTGGEAFF. V is TRBV3-1 (or the pseudogene TRBV3-2) and J is TRBJ1-1; 12 bases are shared with TRBD1. Unmatched junction bases numbered 1, after V lost 3 bases and J lost 8 bases. Germline V gene data show CDR1 as LGHDT and CDR2 as YNNKEL (reference sequence). The CDR3 spans 13 residues.

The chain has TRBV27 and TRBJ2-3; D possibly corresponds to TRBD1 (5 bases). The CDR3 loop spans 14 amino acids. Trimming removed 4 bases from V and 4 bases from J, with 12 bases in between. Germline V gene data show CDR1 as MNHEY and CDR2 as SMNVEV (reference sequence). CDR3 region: CASSYGRGADTQYF. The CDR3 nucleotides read TGTGCCAGCAGTTACGGAAGGGGTGCAGATACGCAGTATTTT.

In nucleotides, the CDR3 is TGCGCCAGCAGCGGGGAACAGGGGGCGGTCACCGGGGAGCTGTTTTTT. As protein: CASSGEQGAVTGELFF. V gene TRBV5-1 combines with J gene TRBJ2-2; 9 bases map to TRBD1. Per the germline V gene, CDR1 is SGHRS and CDR2 is YFSETQ. V was pared by 4 bases and J by 4 bases, with 8 bases of the junction left unmatched. There are 16 residues in the CDR3. Full variable domain (rest looked up from reference TRBV5-1 and TRBJ2-2): KAGVTQTPRYLIKTRGQQVTLSCSPISGHRSVSWYQQTPGQGLQFLFEYFSETQRNKGNFPGRFSGRQFSNSRSEMNVSTLELGDSALYLCASSGEQGAVTGELFFGEGSRLTVL.

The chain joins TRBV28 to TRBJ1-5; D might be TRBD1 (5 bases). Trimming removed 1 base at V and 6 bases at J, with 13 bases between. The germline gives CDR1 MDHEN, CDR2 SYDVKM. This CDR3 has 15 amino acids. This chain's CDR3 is CASSLLGGMGQPQHF. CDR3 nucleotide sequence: TGTGCCAGCAGTTTATTGGGGGGTATGGGTCAGCCCCAGCATTTT.

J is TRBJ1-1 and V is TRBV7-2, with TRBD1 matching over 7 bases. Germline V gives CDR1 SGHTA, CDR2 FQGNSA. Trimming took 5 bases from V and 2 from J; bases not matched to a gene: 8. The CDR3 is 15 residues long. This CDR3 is CASSRPTGANTEAFF. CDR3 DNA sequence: TGTGCCAGCAGCAGACCCACAGGGGCAAACACTGAAGCTTTCTTT. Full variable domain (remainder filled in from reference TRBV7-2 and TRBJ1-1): GAGVSQSPSNKVTEKGKDVELRCDPISGHTALYWYRQSLGQGLEFLIYFQGNSAPDKSGLPSDRFSAERTGGSVSTLTIQRTQQEDSAVYLCASSRPTGANTEAFFGQGTRLTVV.

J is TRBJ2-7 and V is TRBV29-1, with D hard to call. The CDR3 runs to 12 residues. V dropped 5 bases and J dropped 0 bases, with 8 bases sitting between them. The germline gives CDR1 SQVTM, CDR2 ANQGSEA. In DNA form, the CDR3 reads TGCAGCGTTAAAATCAACTCCTACGAGCAGTACTTC. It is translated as CSVKINSYEQYF.

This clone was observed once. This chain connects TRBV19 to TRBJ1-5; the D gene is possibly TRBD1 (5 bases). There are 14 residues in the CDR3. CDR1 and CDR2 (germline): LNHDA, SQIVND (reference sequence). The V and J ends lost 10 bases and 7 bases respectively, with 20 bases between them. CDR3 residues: CATSAGFVSQPQHF. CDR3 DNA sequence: TGTGCCACCTCCGCAGGGTTTGTCAGCCAGCCCCAGCATTTT.

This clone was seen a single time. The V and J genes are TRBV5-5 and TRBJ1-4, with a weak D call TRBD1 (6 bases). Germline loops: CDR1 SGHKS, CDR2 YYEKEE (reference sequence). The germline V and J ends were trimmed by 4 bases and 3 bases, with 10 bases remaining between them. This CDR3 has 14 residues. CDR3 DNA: TGTGCCAGCAGCCTGACAGGAGCTAATGAAAAACTGTTTTTT. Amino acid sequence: CASSLTGANEKLFF.

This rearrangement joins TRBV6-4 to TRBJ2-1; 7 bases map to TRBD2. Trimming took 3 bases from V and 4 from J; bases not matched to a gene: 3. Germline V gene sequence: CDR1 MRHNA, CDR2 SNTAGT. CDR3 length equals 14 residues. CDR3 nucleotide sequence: TGTGCCAGCAGTGAGGCTAGCGGTTACAATGAGCAGTTCTTC. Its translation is CASSEASGYNEQFF.

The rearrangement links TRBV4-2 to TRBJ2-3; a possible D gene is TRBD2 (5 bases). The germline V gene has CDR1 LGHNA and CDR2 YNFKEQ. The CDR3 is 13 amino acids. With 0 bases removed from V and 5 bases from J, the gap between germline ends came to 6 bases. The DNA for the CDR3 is TGTGCCAGCAGCCAAGATCGGGGAGATACGCAGTATTTT. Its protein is CASSQDRGDTQYF.

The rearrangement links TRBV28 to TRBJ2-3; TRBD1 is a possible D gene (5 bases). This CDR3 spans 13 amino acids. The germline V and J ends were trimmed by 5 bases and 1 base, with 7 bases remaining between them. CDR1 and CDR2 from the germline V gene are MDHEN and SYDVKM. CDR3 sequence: CASSQGGTDTQYF. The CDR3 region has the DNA TGTGCCAGCAGTCAAGGGGGCACAGATACGCAGTATTTT. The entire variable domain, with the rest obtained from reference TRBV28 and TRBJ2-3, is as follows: DVKVTQSSRYLVKRTGEKVFLECVQDMDHENMFWYRQDPGLGLRLIYFSYDVKMKEKGDIPEGYSVSREKKERFSLILESASTNQTSMYLCASSQGGTDTQYFGPGTRLTVL.

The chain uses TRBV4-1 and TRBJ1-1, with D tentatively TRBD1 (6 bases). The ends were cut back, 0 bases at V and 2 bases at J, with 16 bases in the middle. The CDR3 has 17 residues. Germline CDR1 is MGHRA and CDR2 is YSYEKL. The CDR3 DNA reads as TGCGCCAGCAGCCAAGATATGACGAAGGGGGATAACACTGAAGCTTTCTTT. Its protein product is CASSQDMTKGDNTEAFF.

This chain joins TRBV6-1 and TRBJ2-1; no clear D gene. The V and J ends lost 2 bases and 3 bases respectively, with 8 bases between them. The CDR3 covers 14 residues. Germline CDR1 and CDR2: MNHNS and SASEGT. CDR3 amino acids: CASSESAGYNEQFF. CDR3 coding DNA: TGTGCCAGCAGTGAATCCGCCGGCTACAATGAGCAGTTCTTC.

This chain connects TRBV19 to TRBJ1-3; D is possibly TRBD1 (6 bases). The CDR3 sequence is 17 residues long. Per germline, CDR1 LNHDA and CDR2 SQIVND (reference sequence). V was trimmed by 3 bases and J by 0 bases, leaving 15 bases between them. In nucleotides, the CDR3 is TGTGCCAGTAGTATTGGTGGGGGCGCCCCCTCTGGAAACACCATATATTTT. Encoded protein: CASSIGGGAPSGNTIYF.

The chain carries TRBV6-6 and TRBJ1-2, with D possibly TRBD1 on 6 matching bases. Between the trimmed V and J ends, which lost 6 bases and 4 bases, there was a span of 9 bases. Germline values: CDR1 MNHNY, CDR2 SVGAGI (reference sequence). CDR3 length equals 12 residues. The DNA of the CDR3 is TGTGCCAGCAGCCAGGGGACCTATGGCTACACCTTC. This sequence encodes CASSQGTYGYTF.

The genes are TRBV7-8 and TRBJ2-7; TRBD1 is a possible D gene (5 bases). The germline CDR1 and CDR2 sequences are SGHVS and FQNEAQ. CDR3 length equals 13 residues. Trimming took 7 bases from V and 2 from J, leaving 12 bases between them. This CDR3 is CASNGRAAYEQYF. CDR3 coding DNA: TGTGCCAGCAATGGCAGGGCCGCCTACGAGCAGTACTTC.

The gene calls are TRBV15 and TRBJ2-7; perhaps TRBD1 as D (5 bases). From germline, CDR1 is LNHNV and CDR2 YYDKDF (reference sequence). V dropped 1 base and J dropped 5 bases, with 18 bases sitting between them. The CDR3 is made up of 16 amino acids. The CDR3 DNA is TGTGCCACCAGCAGAGGCGCGAACAGGCCCCTAGACGAGCAGTACTTC. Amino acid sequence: CATSRGANRPLDEQYF.

As DNA, the CDR3 is TGTGCCAGCAGCACCCGACAGGGGGCAGGAACTGAAGCTTTCTTT. This translates into CASSTRQGAGTEAFF. J is TRBJ1-1 and V is TRBV11-2; TRBD1 aligns across 10 bases. The CDR3 is 15 amino acids. Germline CDR1 reads SGHAT; CDR2 reads FQNNGV. J lost 5 bases, V lost 5 bases, and 8 bases had no gene match.

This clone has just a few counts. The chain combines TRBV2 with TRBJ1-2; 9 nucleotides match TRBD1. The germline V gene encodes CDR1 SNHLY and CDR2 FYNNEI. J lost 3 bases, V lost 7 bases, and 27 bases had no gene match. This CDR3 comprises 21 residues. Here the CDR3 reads CASNYPSIPGSGTGRYYGYTF. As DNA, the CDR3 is TGTGCCAGCAATTACCCCTCTATTCCTGGGTCCGGGACAGGGAGATACTATGGCTACACCTTC.